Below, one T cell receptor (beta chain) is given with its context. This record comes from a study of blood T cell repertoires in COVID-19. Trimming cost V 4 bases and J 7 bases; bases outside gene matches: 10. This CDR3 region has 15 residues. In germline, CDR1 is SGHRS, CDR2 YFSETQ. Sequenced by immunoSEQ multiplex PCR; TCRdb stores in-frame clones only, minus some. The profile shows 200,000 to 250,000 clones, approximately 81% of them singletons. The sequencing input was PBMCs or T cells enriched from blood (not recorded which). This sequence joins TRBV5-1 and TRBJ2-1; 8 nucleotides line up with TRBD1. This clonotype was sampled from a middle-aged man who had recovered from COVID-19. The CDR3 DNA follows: TGCGCCAGCAGCCCCCGCGGGACAGGAGGTAATGAGCAGTTCTTC. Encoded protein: CASSPRGTGGNEQFF.